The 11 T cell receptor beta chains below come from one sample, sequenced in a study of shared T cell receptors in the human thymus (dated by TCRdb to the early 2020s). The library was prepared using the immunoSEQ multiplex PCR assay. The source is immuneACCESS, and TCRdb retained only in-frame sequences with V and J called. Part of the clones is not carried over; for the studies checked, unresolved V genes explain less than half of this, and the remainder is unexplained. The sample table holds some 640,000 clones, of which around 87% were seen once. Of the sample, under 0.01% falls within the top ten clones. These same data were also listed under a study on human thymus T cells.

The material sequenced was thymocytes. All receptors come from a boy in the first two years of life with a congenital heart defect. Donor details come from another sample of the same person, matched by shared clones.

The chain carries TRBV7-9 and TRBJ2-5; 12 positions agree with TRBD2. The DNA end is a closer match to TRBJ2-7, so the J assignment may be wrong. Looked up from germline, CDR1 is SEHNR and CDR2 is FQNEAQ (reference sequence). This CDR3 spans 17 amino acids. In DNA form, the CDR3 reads TGTGCCAGCAGCTTCTGGACTAGCGGGAAACCTGCCTACGAGCAGTACTTC. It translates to CASSFWTSGKPAYEQYF.

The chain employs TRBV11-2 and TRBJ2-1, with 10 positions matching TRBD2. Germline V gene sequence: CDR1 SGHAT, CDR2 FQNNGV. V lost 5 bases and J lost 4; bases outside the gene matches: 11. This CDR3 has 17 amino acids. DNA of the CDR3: TGTGCCAGCAGCCCGGCCGGGACTAGCGAGAGGTACAATGAGCAGTTCTTC. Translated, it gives CASSPAGTSERYNEQFF.

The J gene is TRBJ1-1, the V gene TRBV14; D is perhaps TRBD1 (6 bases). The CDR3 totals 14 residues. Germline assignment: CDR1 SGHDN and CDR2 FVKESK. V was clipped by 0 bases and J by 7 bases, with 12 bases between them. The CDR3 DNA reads TGTGCCAGCAGCCAAGAGGCAGGGGAGGGTGAAGCTTTCTTT. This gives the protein CASSQEAGEGEAFF. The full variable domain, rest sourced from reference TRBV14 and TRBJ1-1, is EAGVTQFPSHSVIEKGQTVTLRCDPISGHDNLYWYRRVMGKEIKFLLHFVKESKQDESGMPNNRFLAERTGGTYSTLKVQPAELEDSGVYFCASSQEAGEGEAFFGQGTRLTVV.

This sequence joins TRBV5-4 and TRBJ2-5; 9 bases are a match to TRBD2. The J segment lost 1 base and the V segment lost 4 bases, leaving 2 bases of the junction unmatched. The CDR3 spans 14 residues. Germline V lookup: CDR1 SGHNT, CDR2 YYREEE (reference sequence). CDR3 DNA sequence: TGTGCCAGCAGCCAGACTAGCGGCCAAGAGACCCAGTACTTC. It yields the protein CASSQTSGQETQYF.

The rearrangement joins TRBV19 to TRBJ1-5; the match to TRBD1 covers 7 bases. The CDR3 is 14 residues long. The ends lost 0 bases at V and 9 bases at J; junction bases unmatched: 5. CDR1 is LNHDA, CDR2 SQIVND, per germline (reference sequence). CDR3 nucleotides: TGTGCCAGTAGTATAGACAGGGGGGCCGGGCCCCAGCATTTT. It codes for CASSIDRGAGPQHF.

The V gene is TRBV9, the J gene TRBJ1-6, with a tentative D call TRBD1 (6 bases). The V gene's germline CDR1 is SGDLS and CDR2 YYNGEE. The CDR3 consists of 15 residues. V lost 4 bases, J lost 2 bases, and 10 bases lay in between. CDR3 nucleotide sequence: TGTGCCAGCAGCCCCCAGGGGACCTATAATTCACCCCTCCACTTT. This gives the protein CASSPQGTYNSPLHF.

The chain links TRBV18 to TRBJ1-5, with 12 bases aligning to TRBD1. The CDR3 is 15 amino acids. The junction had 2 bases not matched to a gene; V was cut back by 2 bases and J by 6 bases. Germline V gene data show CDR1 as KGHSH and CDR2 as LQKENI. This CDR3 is CASSPGTGGFQPQHF. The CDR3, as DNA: TGTGCCAGCTCACCAGGGACAGGGGGCTTTCAGCCCCAGCATTTT. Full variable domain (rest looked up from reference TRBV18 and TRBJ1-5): NAGVMQNPRHLVRRRGQEARLRCSPMKGHSHVYWYRQLPEEGLKFMVYLQKENIIDESGMPKERFSAEFPKEGPSILRIQQVVRGDSAAYFCASSPGTGGFQPQHFGDGTRLSIL.

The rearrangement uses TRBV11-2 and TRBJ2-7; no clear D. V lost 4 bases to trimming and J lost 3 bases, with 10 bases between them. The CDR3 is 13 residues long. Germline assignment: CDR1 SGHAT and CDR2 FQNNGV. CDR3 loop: CASSWALHYEQYF. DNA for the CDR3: TGTGCCAGCAGCTGGGCCCTCCACTACGAGCAGTACTTC.

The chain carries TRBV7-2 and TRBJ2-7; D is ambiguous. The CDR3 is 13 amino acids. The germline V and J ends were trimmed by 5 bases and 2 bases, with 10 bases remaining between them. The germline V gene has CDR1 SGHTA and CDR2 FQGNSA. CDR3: CASSRVRAYEQYF. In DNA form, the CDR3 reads TGTGCCAGCAGCCGGGTCAGAGCCTACGAGCAGTACTTC.

The CDR3 region is CATSPGPDRGLYEQYF. The DNA of the CDR3 is TGTGCCACCAGCCCCGGGCCCGACAGGGGGCTCTACGAGCAGTACTTC. The V and J genes are TRBV15 and TRBJ2-7, with TRBD1 identical over 10 bases. V lost 5 bases to trimming and J lost 3 bases; unmatched junction nucleotides: 10. This CDR3 region has 16 residues. The germline V gene encodes CDR1 LNHNV and CDR2 YYDKDF (reference sequence).

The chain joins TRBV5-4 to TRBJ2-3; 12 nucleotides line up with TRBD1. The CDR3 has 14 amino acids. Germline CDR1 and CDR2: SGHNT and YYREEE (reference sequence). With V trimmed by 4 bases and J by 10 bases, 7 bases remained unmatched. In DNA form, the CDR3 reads TGTGCCAGCAGCGGGGACAGGGGGCGCGTGGCGCAGTATTTT. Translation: CASSGDRGRVAQYF.